One and the same sample provided the 18 T cell receptor beta chains below, sequenced in a study of a mutant IDH1 vaccine in newly diagnosed glioma. Libraries were prepared by immunoSEQ multiplex PCR; TCRdb keeps only in-frame clonotypes and omits some of them. The table shows about 54,000 clones, with around 80% occurring only once. Noted time point: week 35, safety follow-up. Mutant IDH1 20-mer peptide, at 300 ug, made up each vaccine dose, with topical imiquimod. No antigen has been identified for these receptors. Sequencing was performed on PBMCs, taken from a glioma patient whose treatment included an IDH1 peptide vaccine. The receptors derive from a woman between 18 and 30 years old with glioma.

The chain couples TRBV27 to TRBJ2-3; D possibly corresponds to TRBD1 (6 bases). V lost 6 bases and J 1 base, leaving 11 bases between the germline ends. From germline, CDR1 is MNHEY and CDR2 SMNVEV (reference sequence). The CDR3 runs 14 residues. The CDR3 bases are TGTGCCAGCAGCTGGGCAGGGGGCACAGATACGCAGTATTTT. It translates to CASSWAGGTDTQYF.

V gene TRBV4-1 combines with J gene TRBJ2-7; tentatively, D is TRBD1 (5 bases). V dropped 2 bases and J dropped 3 bases, with 11 bases sitting between them. Germline CDR1 and CDR2: MGHRA and YSYEKL. This CDR3 region has 14 residues. CDR3 bases: TGCGCCAGCAGCCAACCTACCCAGGGCTACGAGCAGTACTTC. Its translation: CASSQPTQGYEQYF.

This chain uses TRBV30 with TRBJ2-4; possibly TRBD1 for D (5 bases). Germline values: CDR1 GTSNPN, CDR2 SVGIG (reference sequence). V was clipped by 5 bases and J by 0 bases, with 11 bases between them. The CDR3 runs to 14 residues. CDR3: CAWADSLAKNIQYF. The CDR3 nucleotides are TGTGCCTGGGCAGACAGTCTAGCCAAAAACATTCAGTACTTC.

The rearrangement uses TRBV1 and TRBJ1-3. TRBV1 is reported as a pseudogene. There are 15 residues in the CDR3. The CDR3 nucleotides read TGCACCAGAGTTGGGGGGCAGAGCTCTGGAAACACCATATATTTT. Its translation is CTRVGGQSSGNTIYF.

This clone was seen a few times. The rearrangement joins TRBV11-2 to TRBJ1-1, with a weak D call TRBD1 (6 bases). There are 16 residues in the CDR3. Germline assignment: CDR1 SGHAT and CDR2 FQNNGV. The V end lost 1 base, the J end lost 0 bases, and 12 bases lay between the germline ends. CDR3 in amino acids: CASSLGTATMNTEAFF. The CDR3 DNA reads TGTGCCAGCAGCTTAGGGACAGCAACCATGAACACTGAAGCTTTCTTT.

In its sample, this clone was seen a few times. V gene TRBV5-6 combines with J gene TRBJ1-1; a possible D gene is TRBD1 (6 bases). Trimming cost V 4 bases and J 0 bases, with 16 bases left between them. This CDR3 comprises 16 residues. Germline CDR1 reads SGHDT; CDR2 reads YYEEEE. The DNA for the CDR3 is TGTGCCAGCAGCCCAGGGTGGGGGGGGCTGAACACTGAAGCTTTCTTT. Its translation: CASSPGWGGLNTEAFF.

This clone was counted between two and nine times. The rearrangement uses TRBV4-1 and TRBJ2-7; D is uncertain. The CDR3 runs 14 residues. The V end lost 2 bases, the J end lost 0 bases, and 8 bases lay between the germline ends. Germline CDR1 reads MGHRA; CDR2 reads YSYEKL. CDR3 coding DNA: TGCGCCAGCAGCCAAACCCCCAGCTCCTACGAGCAGTACTTC. Its protein product is CASSQTPSSYEQYF.

The genes are TRBV19 and TRBJ1-5, with TRBD1 identical over 8 bases. This CDR3 spans 15 amino acids. V was pared by 8 bases and J by 3 bases, with 9 bases of the junction left unmatched. The germline CDR1 and CDR2 sequences are LNHDA and SQIVND (reference sequence). The CDR3 sequence is CASRLDRATNQPQHF. The CDR3 bases are TGTGCCAGTCGCCTGGACAGGGCTACCAATCAGCCCCAGCATTTT. Full variable domain (rest looked up from reference TRBV19 and TRBJ1-5): DGGITQSPKYLFRKEGQNVTLSCEQNLNHDAMYWYRQDPGQGLRLIYYSQIVNDFQKGDIAEGYSVSREKKESFPLTVTSAQKNPTAFYLCASRLDRATNQPQHFGDGTRLSIL.

V usage is TRBV19 and J usage is TRBJ1-6; D not resolved. V was cut by 2 bases and J by 5 bases, with 10 bases left in between. The CDR3 has 15 amino acids. Germline values: CDR1 LNHDA, CDR2 SQIVND (reference sequence). The CDR3 here is CASSIRGTDNSPLHF. The DNA of the CDR3 is TGTGCCAGTAGTATAAGAGGCACGGATAATTCACCCCTCCACTTT.

This clone has just a few counts. The chain is built from TRBV27 and TRBJ1-5; D ambiguous. The germline gives CDR1 MNHEY, CDR2 SMNVEV (reference sequence). CDR3 length: 15 residues. With 6 bases removed from V and 3 bases from J, the gap between germline ends came to 15 bases. The CDR3 sequence is CASSPTTRPNQPQHF. CDR3 coding DNA: TGTGCCAGCAGCCCCACAACCCGTCCCAATCAGCCCCAGCATTTT.

The V and J genes are TRBV5-1 and TRBJ2-7; D unclear. The germline V gene encodes CDR1 SGHRS and CDR2 YFSETQ. CDR3 length: 15 residues. Trimming removed 3 bases from V and 3 bases from J, with 16 bases in between. CDR3 sequence (DNA): TGCGCCAGCAGCTCCTGGGCAGATGCTAGCTACGAGCAGTACTTC. Translated, it gives CASSSWADASYEQYF.

Here the CDR3 DNA reads TGTGCCATCAGTGAATTAGATGGATTAGGGGAGACCCAGTACTTC. Translated, it gives CAISELDGLGETQYF. The chain carries TRBV10-3 and TRBJ2-5; no reliable D call. The germline V and J ends were trimmed by 3 bases and 5 bases, with 16 bases remaining between them. The CDR3 is 15 amino acids. CDR1 is ENHRY and CDR2 is SYGVKD in the germline V gene.

The chain combines TRBV2 with TRBJ2-2, with D possibly being TRBD2 (7 bases). The V end was cut by 5 bases, the J end by 5 bases, with 9 bases between. Germline assignment: CDR1 SNHLY and CDR2 FYNNEI. This CDR3 region has 13 residues. CDR3 region: CASSKGGTGELFF. In nucleotides, the CDR3 is TGTGCCAGCAGTAAGGGGGGGACCGGGGAGCTGTTTTTT.

The chain carries TRBV5-5 and TRBJ2-7; no definite D call. V lost 0 bases and J 9 bases, leaving 10 bases between the germline ends. Per the germline V gene, CDR1 is SGHKS and CDR2 is YYEKEE (reference sequence). This CDR3 spans 12 amino acids. The CDR3 DNA is TGTGCCAGCAGCTTGGAGGCCGCAGGGCAGTACTTC. Translation gives CASSLEAAGQYF.

The V gene is TRBV6-1, the J gene TRBJ2-5, with TRBD1 identical over 11 bases. The CDR3 loop spans 13 amino acids. The V gene end was trimmed by 7 bases and the J gene end by 10 bases; junction bases not matched to a gene: 8. CDR1 is MNHNS and CDR2 is SASEGT in the germline V gene. The CDR3 bases are TGTGCCAGCACCCTTGGGGACAGGGGGAACCAGTACTTC. This encodes CASTLGDRGNQYF.

This chain uses TRBV13 with TRBJ2-7; D is unresolved. The CDR3 is 15 amino acids. The germline gives CDR1 PRHDT, CDR2 FYEKMQ (reference sequence). V shed 8 bases and J shed 2 bases, with 19 bases lying between them. DNA of the CDR3: TGTGCCAGCTTCCGGTCGGGCCACGGTACCTACGAGCAGTACTTC. Encoded protein: CASFRSGHGTYEQYF.

V usage is TRBV25-1 and J usage is TRBJ2-7; 10 bases match TRBD1. CDR1 and CDR2 (germline): MGHDK, SYGVNS. The CDR3 contains 15 residues. V was pared by 3 bases and J by 5 bases, with 7 bases of the junction left unmatched. This chain's CDR3 is CASSEGRDRGNEQYF. CDR3 nucleotides: TGTGCCAGCAGTGAGGGCCGGGACAGGGGTAACGAGCAGTACTTC.

The genes are TRBV4-1 and TRBJ1-3, with D possibly matching TRBD1 (5 bases). Per germline, CDR1 MGHRA and CDR2 YSYEKL. The CDR3 spans 15 residues. Trimming removed 3 bases from V and 5 bases from J, with 14 bases in between. The DNA of the CDR3 is TGCGCCAGCAGCCAGTTTGAGGGGCCGCGAAACACCATATATTTT. It is translated as CASSQFEGPRNTIYF.